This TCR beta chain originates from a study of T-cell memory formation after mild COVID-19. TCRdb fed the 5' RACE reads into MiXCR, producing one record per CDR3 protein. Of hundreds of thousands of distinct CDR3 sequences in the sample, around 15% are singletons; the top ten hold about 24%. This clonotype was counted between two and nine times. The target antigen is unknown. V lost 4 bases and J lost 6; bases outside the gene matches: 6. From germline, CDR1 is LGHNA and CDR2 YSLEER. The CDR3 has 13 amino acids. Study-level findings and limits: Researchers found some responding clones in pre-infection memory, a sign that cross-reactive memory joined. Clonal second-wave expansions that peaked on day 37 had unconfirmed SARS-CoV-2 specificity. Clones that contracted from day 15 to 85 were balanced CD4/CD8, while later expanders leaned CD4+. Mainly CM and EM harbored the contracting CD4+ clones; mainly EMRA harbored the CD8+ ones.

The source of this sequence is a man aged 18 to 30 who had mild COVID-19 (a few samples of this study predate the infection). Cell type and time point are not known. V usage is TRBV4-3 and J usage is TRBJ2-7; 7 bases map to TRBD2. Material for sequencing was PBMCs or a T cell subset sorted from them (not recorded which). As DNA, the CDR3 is TGCGCCAGCAGCCCGCCCGGGGGGAGCGAGCAGTACGTC. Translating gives CASSPPGGSEQYV.